This is a list of T cell receptor beta chains from one sample in a study of T cells after yellow fever vaccination. TCRdb redid the calling of the 5' RACE reads with MiXCR, one entry per CDR3 protein. The profile shows around 160,000 distinct CDR3 sequences, less than 9% of them singletons. Sequences were derived from CD4+ T cells sorted from PBMCs, sampled 5 to 6 days after the first yellow fever vaccination. The receptors stem from a man between 18 and 29 years old who received the YFV17D yellow fever vaccine. Both conserved end residues are part of each CDR3. A D gene is named only where the DNA matches it firmly. Not all rows give a size; the values are once, few, many and, for expanded clones, a class.

J gene | V gene | clone size | D gene | CDR3 protein | CDR3 DNA
TRBJ1-4 | TRBV20-1 | few | NA | CSARESTGNEKLFF | TGCAGTGCTAGAGAAAGTACAGGGAATGAAAAACTGTTTTTT
TRBJ2-4 | TRBV11-2 | many | NA | CASSSGAKNIQYF | TGTGCCAGCAGCTCGGGGGCCAAAAACATTCAGTACTTC
TRBJ1-1 | TRBV5-1 | NA | TRBD1 | CASGQGKMNTEAFF | TGCGCCAGCGGACAGGGGAAAATGAACACTGAAGCTTTCTTT
TRBJ2-3 | TRBV6-5 | many | NA | CASSYSVVGADTQYF | TGTGCCAGCAGTTACTCGGTAGTGGGAGCAGATACGCAGTATTTT
TRBJ2-2 | TRBV6-1 | NA | NA | CASSRRGQRGSGELFF | TGTGCCAGCAGTCGGCGGGGACAAAGAGGGTCGGGGGAGCTGTTTTTT
TRBJ2-3 | TRBV20-1 | NA | NA | CSVSPDGVGTQYF | TGCAGTGTTAGTCCCGACGGGGTGGGTACGCAGTATTTT
TRBJ2-3 | TRBV6-2/TRBV6-3 | many | NA | CASSIHRSSLADTQYF | TGTGCCAGCAGTATCCACAGGTCCTCACTAGCAGATACGCAGTATTTT
TRBJ2-2 | TRBV4-3 | many | NA | CASSQDWLYTGELFF | TGCGCCAGCAGCCAAGATTGGCTTTACACCGGGGAGCTGTTTTTT
TRBJ1-4 | TRBV4-1 | many | NA | CASSQAGEEKLFF | TGCGCCAGCAGCCAAGCAGGGGAGGAAAAACTGTTTTTT
TRBJ2-2 | TRBV7-2 | many | TRBD2 | CASLRAGGLTGELFF | TGTGCCAGCCTGAGAGCGGGGGGCTTAACCGGGGAGCTGTTTTTT
TRBJ1-5 | TRBV12-3/TRBV12-4 | NA | NA | CASSLNLNQPQHF | TGTGCCAGCAGTTTAAATCTCAATCAGCCCCAGCATTTT
TRBJ1-5 | TRBV4-3 | few | TRBD1 | CASSQDPPWGQGGQPQHF | TGCGCCAGCAGCCAAGACCCCCCGTGGGGACAGGGGGGGCAGCCCCAGCATTTT
TRBJ2-3 | TRBV27 | many | NA | CASSLLGSGGGAGDTQYF | TGTGCCAGCAGTTTATTGGGAAGTGGAGGGGGGGCAGGAGATACGCAGTATTTT
TRBJ1-2 | TRBV6-5 | few | NA | CASSPSGDYGYTF | TGTGCCAGCAGTCCTTCGGGGGACTATGGCTACACCTTC
TRBJ2-2 | TRBV7-7 | many | NA | CASSARAAVGELFF | TGTGCCAGCAGCGCCCGGGCCGCCGTCGGGGAGCTGTTTTTT
TRBJ1-6 | TRBV6-5 | NA | TRBD1 | CASSYLSGGSGSPLHF | TGTGCCAGCAGTTACTTATCAGGGGGCTCGGGTTCACCCCTCCACTTT
TRBJ1-1 | TRBV5-1 | NA | NA | CASRIVASDTEAFF | TGCGCCAGCAGGATCGTGGCTTCGGACACTGAAGCTTTCTTT
TRBJ2-1 | TRBV24-1 | NA | NA | CATTLGVSFYNEQFF | TGTGCCACCACCTTGGGAGTTTCCTTCTACAATGAGCAGTTCTTC
TRBJ2-3 | TRBV10-3 | many | TRBD2 | CAISDSGRPDTQYF | TGTGCCATCAGTGATAGCGGGAGGCCAGATACGCAGTATTTT
TRBJ1-6 | TRBV10-3 | few | NA | CAISEGTNHSPLHF | TGTGCCATCAGTGAGGGAACCAATCATTCACCCCTCCACTTT
TRBJ1-5 | TRBV5-6 | few | TRBD1 | CASTKGTGFNQPQHF | TGTGCCAGCACCAAAGGGACAGGGTTCAATCAGCCCCAGCATTTT
TRBJ1-5 | TRBV15 | many | NA | CATSIQDQPQHF | TGTGCCACCAGCATTCAGGATCAGCCCCAGCATTTT
TRBJ2-5 | TRBV25-1 | NA | TRBD2 | CASSVIAGVLRETQYF | TGTGCCAGCAGTGTTATAGCGGGGGTGCTTCGGGAGACCCAGTACTTC
TRBJ1-1 | TRBV4-2 | many | TRBD1 | CASSRVPGTGGIGTNTEAFF | TGTGCCAGCAGCCGAGTTCCGGGGACAGGGGGAATCGGCACGAACACTGAAGCTTTCTTT
TRBJ2-6 | TRBV6-1 | NA | TRBD1 | CASSPGTGGSGANVLTF | TGTGCCAGCAGTCCCGGGACAGGGGGCTCTGGGGCCAACGTCCTGACTTTC
TRBJ1-4 | TRBV18 | many | NA | CASSPPGSQTREKLFF | TGTGCCAGCTCACCACCGGGCTCCCAGACAAGGGAAAAACTGTTTTTT
TRBJ2-4 | TRBV20-1 | NA | TRBD2 | CSARAGGLVLAKNIQYF | TGCAGTGCTAGAGCGGGGGGGCTCGTTTTAGCCAAAAACATTCAGTACTTC
TRBJ2-3 | TRBV5-4 | many | TRBD2 | CASSQARGGTDTQYF | TGTGCCAGCAGCCAGGCTCGCGGGGGAACAGATACGCAGTATTTT
TRBJ1-1 | TRBV12-3/TRBV12-4 | NA | TRBD1 | CASSLRTGSTEAFF | TGTGCCAGCAGTCTGCGGACAGGGAGCACTGAAGCTTTCTTT
TRBJ2-5 | TRBV5-1 | many | TRBD2 | CASRPGLAETQYF | TGCGCCAGCAGACCGGGACTAGCAGAGACCCAGTACTTC
TRBJ2-3 | TRBV10-1 | many | TRBD2 | CASSEALSGGSDTQYF | TGCGCCAGCAGTGAGGCCCTTTCGGGGGGGTCGGATACGCAGTATTTT
TRBJ1-2 | TRBV3-1 | many | NA | CASSQERQGSGYTF | TGTGCCAGCAGCCAAGAGCGTCAGGGGAGCGGCTACACCTTC
TRBJ2-5 | TRBV5-1 | many | NA | CASRPGTQETQYF | TGCGCCAGCAGGCCCGGGACCCAAGAGACCCAGTACTTC
TRBJ2-7 | TRBV5-5 | few | TRBD1 | CASSLPGTGGEQYF | TGTGCCAGCAGCTTGCCTGGGACAGGGGGCGAGCAGTACTTC
TRBJ2-5 | TRBV12-3/TRBV12-4 | many | TRBD2 | CASSFQRGAQETQYF | TGTGCCAGCAGTTTCCAGCGGGGGGCCCAAGAGACCCAGTACTTC
TRBJ2-2 | TRBV30 | few | NA | CAWSVTGRTGELFF | TGTGCCTGGAGTGTGACAGGTAGAACCGGGGAGCTGTTTTTT
TRBJ2-3 | TRBV11-2 | many | TRBD2 | CASTQAGGLTDTQYF | TGTGCCAGCACCCAAGCGGGGGGGCTCACAGATACGCAGTATTTT
TRBJ2-2 | TRBV5-1 | many | NA | CASSLWGLGTGELFF | TGCGCCAGCAGCTTGTGGGGGCTTGGCACCGGGGAGCTGTTTTTT
TRBJ1-3 | TRBV4-2 | many | NA | CASSQGRERGQGHGNTIYF | TGTGCCAGCAGCCAAGGTCGAGAGAGAGGGCAGGGCCACGGAAACACCATATATTTT
TRBJ1-2 | TRBV7-2 | many | NA | CASSNSREGGYTF | TGTGCCAGCAGCAATTCCAGGGAAGGTGGCTACACCTTC
TRBJ2-2 | TRBV5-4 | few | NA | CASSLQTGPAGGELFF | TGTGCCAGCAGCTTGCAAACAGGTCCAGCGGGCGGGGAGCTGTTTTTT
TRBJ2-3 | TRBV7-9 | NA | TRBD2 | CASRLAGSRTTDTQYF | TGTGCCAGCAGACTAGCGGGGAGTCGCACGACAGATACGCAGTATTTT
TRBJ1-2 | TRBV7-2 | many | NA | CASSITGINNYGYTF | TGTGCCAGCAGCATAACAGGAATAAATAACTATGGCTACACCTTC
TRBJ2-1 | TRBV5-1 | NA | TRBD2 | CASSRITSGGAGEQFF | TGCGCCAGCAGCCGGATTACTAGCGGGGGGGCTGGTGAGCAGTTCTTC
TRBJ2-1 | TRBV19 | many | NA | CASSTGPFGNEQFF | TGTGCCAGTAGTACAGGTCCCTTTGGGAATGAGCAGTTCTTC
TRBJ1-2 | TRBV5-1 | many | NA | CASSFSQGHGYTF | TGCGCCAGCAGCTTCAGTCAGGGACATGGCTACACCTTC
TRBJ2-3 | TRBV7-3 | NA | NA | CASSFGASDTQYF | TGTGCCAGCAGCTTTGGGGCTTCAGATACGCAGTATTTT
TRBJ1-3 | TRBV4-1 | NA | NA | CASSPGLGNSGNTIYF | TGCGCCAGCAGCCCCGGGTTGGGTAACTCTGGAAACACCATATATTTT
TRBJ1-4 | TRBV7-7 | NA | NA | CASSLYGDNEKLFF | TGTGCTAGCAGCTTATACGGGGATAATGAAAAACTGTTTTTT
TRBJ2-5 | TRBV10-3 | few | TRBD2 | CAIRPGLAGETQYF | TGTGCCATCAGGCCGGGACTAGCAGGAGAGACCCAGTACTTC
TRBJ1-2 | TRBV4-3 | many | NA | CASSQDRRGGIGYTF | TGCGCCAGCAGCCAAGATCGTAGGGGCGGAATTGGCTACACCTTC
TRBJ1-5 | TRBV12-3/TRBV12-4 | NA | NA | CASSLMASFNQPQHF | TGTGCCAGCAGTTTAATGGCCAGCTTCAATCAGCCCCAGCATTTT
TRBJ2-3 | TRBV7-9 | many | TRBD1 | CASSLALGQLADTQYF | TGTGCCAGCAGCTTAGCGCTGGGACAGCTCGCAGATACGCAGTATTTT
TRBJ2-1 | TRBV24-1 | NA | TRBD1 | CATSPGQGGNEQFF | TGTGCCACCAGTCCGGGACAGGGAGGCAATGAGCAGTTCTTC
TRBJ1-6 | TRBV20-1 | many | TRBD1 | CSARGTGNSPLHF | TGCAGTGCTAGAGGGACAGGGAATTCACCCCTCCACTTT
TRBJ1-4 | TRBV28 | many | NA | CASRPGDHNEKLFF | TGTGCCAGCAGACCAGGGGATCACAATGAAAAACTGTTTTTT
TRBJ2-3 | TRBV19 | many | NA | CASKWMASTDTQYF | TGTGCCAGTAAATGGATGGCTAGCACAGATACGCAGTATTTT
TRBJ2-5 | TRBV2 | NA | NA | CASSGWQPKETQYF | TGTGCCAGCAGTGGTTGGCAGCCTAAAGAGACCCAGTACTTC
TRBJ1-6 | TRBV10-3 | few | NA | CAISDERSSYNSPLHF | TGTGCCATCAGTGATGAACGGAGCTCCTATAATTCACCCCTCCACTTT